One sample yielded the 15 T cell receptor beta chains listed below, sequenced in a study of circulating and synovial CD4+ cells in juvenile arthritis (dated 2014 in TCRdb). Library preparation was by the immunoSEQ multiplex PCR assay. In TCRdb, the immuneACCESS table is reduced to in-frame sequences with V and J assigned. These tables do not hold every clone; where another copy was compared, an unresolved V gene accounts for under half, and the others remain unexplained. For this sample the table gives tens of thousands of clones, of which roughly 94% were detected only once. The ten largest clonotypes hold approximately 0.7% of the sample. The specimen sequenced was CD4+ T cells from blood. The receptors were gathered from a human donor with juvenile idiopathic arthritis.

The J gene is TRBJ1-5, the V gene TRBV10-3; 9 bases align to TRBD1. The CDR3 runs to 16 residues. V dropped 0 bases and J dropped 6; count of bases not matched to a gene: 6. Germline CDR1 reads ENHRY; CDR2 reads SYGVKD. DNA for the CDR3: TGTGCCATCAGTGAGTCGCCCGGGACAGGGACTCAGCCCCAGCATTTT. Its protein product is CAISESPGTGTQPQHF.

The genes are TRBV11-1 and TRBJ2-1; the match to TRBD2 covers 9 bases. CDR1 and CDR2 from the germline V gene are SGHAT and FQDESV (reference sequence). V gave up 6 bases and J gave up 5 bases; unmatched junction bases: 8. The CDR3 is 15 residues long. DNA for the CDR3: TGTGCCAGCAGAAACCGCGGGGGGGCCGACAATGAGCAGTTCTTC. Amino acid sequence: CASRNRGGADNEQFF.

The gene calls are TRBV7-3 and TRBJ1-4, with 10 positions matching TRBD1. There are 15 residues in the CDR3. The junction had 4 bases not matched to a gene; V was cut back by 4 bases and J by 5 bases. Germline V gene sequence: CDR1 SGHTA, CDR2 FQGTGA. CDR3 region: CASSSRGQGNEKLFF. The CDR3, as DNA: TGTGCCAGCAGCTCTCGGGGACAGGGGAATGAAAAACTGTTTTTT.

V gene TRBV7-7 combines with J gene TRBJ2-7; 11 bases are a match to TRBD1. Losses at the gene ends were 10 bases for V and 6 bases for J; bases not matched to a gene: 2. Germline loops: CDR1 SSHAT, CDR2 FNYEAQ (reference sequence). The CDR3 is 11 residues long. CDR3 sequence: CATGTGGEQYF. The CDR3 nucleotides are TGTGCCACCGGGACAGGGGGCGAGCAGTACTTC.

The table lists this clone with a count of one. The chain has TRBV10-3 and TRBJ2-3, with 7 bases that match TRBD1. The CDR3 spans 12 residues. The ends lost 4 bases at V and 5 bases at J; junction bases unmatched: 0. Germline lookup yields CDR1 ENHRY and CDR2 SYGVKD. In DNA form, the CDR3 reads TGTGCCATCAGTGGGACAGGAGATACGCAGTATTTT. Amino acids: CAISGTGDTQYF.

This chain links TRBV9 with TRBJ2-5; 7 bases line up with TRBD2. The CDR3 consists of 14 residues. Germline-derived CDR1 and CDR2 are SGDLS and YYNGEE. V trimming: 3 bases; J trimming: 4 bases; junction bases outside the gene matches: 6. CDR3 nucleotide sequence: TGTGCCAGCAGCGCCCTTTCGGGGGGAGAGACCCAGTACTTC. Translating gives CASSALSGGETQYF.

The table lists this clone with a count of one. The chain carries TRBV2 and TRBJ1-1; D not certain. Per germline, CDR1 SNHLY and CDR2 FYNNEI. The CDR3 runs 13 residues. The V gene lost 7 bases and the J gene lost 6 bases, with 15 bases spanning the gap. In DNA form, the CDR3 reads TGTGCCAGCACGGAGGATAGTGTTCCTGAAGCTTTCTTT. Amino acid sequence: CASTEDSVPEAFF.

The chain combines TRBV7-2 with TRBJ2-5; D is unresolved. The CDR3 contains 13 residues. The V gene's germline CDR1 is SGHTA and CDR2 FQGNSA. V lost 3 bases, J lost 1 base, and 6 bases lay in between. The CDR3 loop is CASSLALQETQYF. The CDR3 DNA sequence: TGTGCCAGCAGCTTGGCCCTCCAAGAGACCCAGTACTTC.

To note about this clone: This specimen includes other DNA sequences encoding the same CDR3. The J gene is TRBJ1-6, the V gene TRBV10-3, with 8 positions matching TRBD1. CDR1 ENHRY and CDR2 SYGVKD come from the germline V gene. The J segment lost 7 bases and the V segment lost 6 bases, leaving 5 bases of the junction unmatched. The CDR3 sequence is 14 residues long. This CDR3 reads CAIRTTGENSPLHF. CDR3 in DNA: TGTGCCATCAGGACGACAGGGGAAAATTCACCCCTCCACTTT.

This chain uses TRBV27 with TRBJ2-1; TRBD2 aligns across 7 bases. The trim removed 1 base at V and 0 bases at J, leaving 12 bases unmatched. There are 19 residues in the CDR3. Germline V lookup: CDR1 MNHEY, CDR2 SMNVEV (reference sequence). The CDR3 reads CASSLFEVREVSSYNEQFF. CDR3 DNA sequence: TGTGCCAGCAGTTTATTCGAAGTTCGGGAGGTCAGCTCCTACAATGAGCAGTTCTTC.

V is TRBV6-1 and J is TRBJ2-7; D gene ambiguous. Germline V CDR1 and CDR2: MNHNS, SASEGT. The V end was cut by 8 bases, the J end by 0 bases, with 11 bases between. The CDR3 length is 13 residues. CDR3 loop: CASQSISSYEQYF. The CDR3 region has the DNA TGTGCCAGCCAGTCGATCAGCTCCTACGAGCAGTACTTC.

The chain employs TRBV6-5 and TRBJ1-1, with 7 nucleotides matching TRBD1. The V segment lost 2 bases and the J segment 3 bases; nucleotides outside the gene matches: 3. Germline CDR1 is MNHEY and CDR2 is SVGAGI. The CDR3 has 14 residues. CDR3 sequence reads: CASSYHRGYTEAFF. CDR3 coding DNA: TGTGCCAGCAGTTACCACAGGGGTTACACTGAAGCTTTCTTT.

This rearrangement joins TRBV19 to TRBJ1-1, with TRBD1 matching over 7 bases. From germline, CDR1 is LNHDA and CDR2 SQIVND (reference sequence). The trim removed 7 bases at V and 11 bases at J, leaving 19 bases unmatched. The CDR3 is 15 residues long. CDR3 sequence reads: CASTSSAGTEKGAFF. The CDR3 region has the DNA TGTGCCAGTACCTCATCTGCCGGGACAGAGAAAGGGGCTTTCTTT.

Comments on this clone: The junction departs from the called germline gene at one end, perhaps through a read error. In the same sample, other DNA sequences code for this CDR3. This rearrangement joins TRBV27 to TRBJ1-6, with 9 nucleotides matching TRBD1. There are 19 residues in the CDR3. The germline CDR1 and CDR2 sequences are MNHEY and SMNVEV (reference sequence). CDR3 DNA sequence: TGTGCCAGCAGACAACAGGGGGCCCCTCTGACGGCCTATAATTCCCCCCTCCACTTT. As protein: CASRQQGAPLTAYNSPLHF.

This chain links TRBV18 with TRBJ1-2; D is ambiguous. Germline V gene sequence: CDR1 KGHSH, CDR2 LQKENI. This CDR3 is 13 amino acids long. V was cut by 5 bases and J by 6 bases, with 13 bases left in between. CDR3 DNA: TGTGCCAGCTCAAGTCCGCACTCTAATGGCTACACCTTC. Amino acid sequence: CASSSPHSNGYTF. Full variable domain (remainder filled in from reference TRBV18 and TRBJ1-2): NAGVMQNPRHLVRRRGQEARLRCSPMKGHSHVYWYRQLPEEGLKFMVYLQKENIIDESGMPKERFSAEFPKEGPSILRIQQVVRGDSAAYFCASSSPHSNGYTFGSGTRLTVV.